The T cell receptor beta chain under discussion was sequenced for a study of T cells in Graves' hyperthyroidism and ophthalmopathy. This clonotype was seen at least ten times. CDR3 length equals 13 residues. V shed 5 bases, J shed 4 bases, and the junction held 8 bases outside the gene matches. Germline loops: CDR1 DFQATT, CDR2 SNEGSKA (reference sequence). It was RNA transcripts that yielded the amplified TCR beta CDR3 regions. Primed by the HTBI set, a first-round RT-PCR was run on the TCR CDR3. TCRdb re-analysed the multiplex PCR reads in MiXCR, keeping a single row per CDR3 protein. Of about half a million distinct CDR3 sequences listed, roughly 15% are singletons.

The gene calls are TRBV20-1 and TRBJ2-7; 7 positions match TRBD1. The sequencing input was blood. This clonotype was sampled from a woman in her 30s with Graves' ophthalmopathy. CDR3 DNA: TGCAGTGCTGTACCGGGACAGTTATACGAGCAGTACTTC. Amino acid sequence: CSAVPGQLYEQYF.